Following are 8 T cell receptor beta chains from one sample sequenced in a study of a mutant IDH1 vaccine in newly diagnosed glioma. Stated time point: week 5, during vaccination. With topical imiquimod, each dose of the vaccine consisted of 300 ug of mutant IDH1 20-mer peptide. No antigen has been assigned to these receptors. The table came from immunoSEQ multiplex PCR; TCRdb's copy has only in-frame clones and leaves some out. The data contain roughly 28,000 clones, around 89% of them singletons. Specimen: PBMCs, collected from a glioma patient whose treatment included an IDH1 peptide vaccine. These receptors all stem from a young man with glioma.

The chain carries TRBV7-6 and TRBJ2-7; 9 nucleotides agree with TRBD1. Germline CDR1 reads SGHVS; CDR2 reads FNYEAQ. There are 17 residues in the CDR3. V gave up 1 base and J gave up 2 bases; unmatched junction bases: 9. The chain's CDR3 is CASSLVAGQGGTYEQYF. Written as DNA, the CDR3 is TGTGCCAGCAGCTTAGTTGCGGGACAGGGCGGGACCTACGAGCAGTACTTC.

The genes are TRBV30 and TRBJ2-6, with D perhaps TRBD2 (5 bases). The germline V and J ends were trimmed by 7 bases and 0 bases, with 16 bases remaining between them. Germline V CDR1 and CDR2: GTSNPN, SVGIG (reference sequence). This CDR3 contains 16 residues. In nucleotides, the CDR3 is TGTGCCTTGAGGGCCCCCGGGAACTCTGGGGCCAACGTCCTGACTTTC. The encoded protein is CALRAPGNSGANVLTF.

This clone was seen just once. The rearrangement joins TRBV27 to TRBJ1-1; D call uncertain. Germline CDR1 and CDR2: MNHEY and SMNVEV (reference sequence). V lost 5 bases, J lost 0 bases, and 19 bases lay in between. This CDR3 has 17 residues. The CDR3 loop reads CASSRLGSGRMNTEAFF. As DNA, the CDR3 is TGTGCCAGCAGTCGCCTCGGCTCCGGCAGAATGAACACTGAAGCTTTCTTT.

This clone has only a few counts. This sequence joins TRBV15 and TRBJ1-2, with D uncertain. Trimming took off 0 bases at V and 2 bases at J, with 7 bases between the two ends. The CDR3 consists of 14 residues. The V gene's germline CDR1 is LNHNV and CDR2 YYDKDF (reference sequence). CDR3 in DNA: TGTGCCACCAGCAGAGATCCTAGGAACTATGGCTACACCTTC. Encoded protein: CATSRDPRNYGYTF.

The rearrangement links TRBV30 to TRBJ2-2; D is perhaps TRBD2 (6 bases). Per germline, CDR1 GTSNPN and CDR2 SVGIG (reference sequence). Trimming pared 2 bases from V and 0 bases from J, leaving 7 bases between. The CDR3 is made up of 14 amino acids. CDR3 nucleotides: TGTGCCTGGAGTAGCGGGTCGAACACCGGGGAGCTGTTTTTT. Translating it yields CAWSSGSNTGELFF.

This chain joins TRBV19 and TRBJ1-5; D gene unclear. The CDR3 spans 13 residues. CDR1 and CDR2 from the germline V gene are LNHDA and SQIVND (reference sequence). The germline V and J ends were trimmed by 3 bases and 7 bases, with 10 bases remaining between them. CDR3 region: CASSIGGWQPQHF. CDR3 coding DNA: TGTGCCAGTAGTATTGGAGGGTGGCAGCCCCAGCATTTT. The full variable domain, in which reference TRBV19 and TRBJ1-5 provide the parts outside the CDR3, is DGGITQSPKYLFRKEGQNVTLSCEQNLNHDAMYWYRQDPGQGLRLIYYSQIVNDFQKGDIAEGYSVSREKKESFPLTVTSAQKNPTAFYLCASSIGGWQPQHFGDGTRLSIL.

V and J are TRBV5-1 and TRBJ1-2; D gene ambiguous. The germline V and J ends were trimmed by 4 bases and 8 bases, with 21 bases remaining between them. The CDR3 totals 15 residues. The germline V gene has CDR1 SGHRS and CDR2 YFSETQ. DNA of the CDR3: TGCGCCAGCAGCCCGTTAGGTGAGCCACGGTACGGCTACACCTTC. Amino acid sequence: CASSPLGEPRYGYTF. Looking up the rest from reference TRBV5-1 and TRBJ1-2 gives the full variable domain: KAGVTQTPRYLIKTRGQQVTLSCSPISGHRSVSWYQQTPGQGLQFLFEYFSETQRNKGNFPGRFSGRQFSNSRSEMNVSTLELGDSALYLCASSPLGEPRYGYTFGSGTRLTVV.

The rearrangement joins TRBV28 to TRBJ2-3; D perhaps matches TRBD2 (5 bases). The germline CDR1 and CDR2 sequences are MDHEN and SYDVKM. V was trimmed by 8 bases and J by 5 bases, leaving 14 bases between them. The length of the CDR3 is 13 residues. CDR3 in amino acids: CASRLVEGDTQYF. The CDR3 coding sequence is TGTGCCAGCCGGCTAGTTGAGGGAGATACGCAGTATTTT.